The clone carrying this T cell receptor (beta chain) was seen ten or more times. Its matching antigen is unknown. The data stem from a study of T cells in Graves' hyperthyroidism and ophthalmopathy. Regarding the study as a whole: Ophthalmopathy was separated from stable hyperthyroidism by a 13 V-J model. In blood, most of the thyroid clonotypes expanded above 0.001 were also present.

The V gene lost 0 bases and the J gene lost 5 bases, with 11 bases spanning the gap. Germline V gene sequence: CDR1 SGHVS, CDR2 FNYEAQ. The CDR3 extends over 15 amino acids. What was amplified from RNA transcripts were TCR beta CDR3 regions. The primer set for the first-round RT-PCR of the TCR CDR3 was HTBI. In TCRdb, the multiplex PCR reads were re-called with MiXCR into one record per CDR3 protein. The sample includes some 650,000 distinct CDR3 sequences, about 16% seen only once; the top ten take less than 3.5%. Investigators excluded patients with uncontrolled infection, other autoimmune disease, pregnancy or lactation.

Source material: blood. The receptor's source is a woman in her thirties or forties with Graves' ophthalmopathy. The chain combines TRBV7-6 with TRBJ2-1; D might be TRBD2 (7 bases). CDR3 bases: TGTGCCAGCAGCTTAGCGGGGGGGCGAAACAATGAGCAGTTCTTC. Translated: CASSLAGGRNNEQFF.